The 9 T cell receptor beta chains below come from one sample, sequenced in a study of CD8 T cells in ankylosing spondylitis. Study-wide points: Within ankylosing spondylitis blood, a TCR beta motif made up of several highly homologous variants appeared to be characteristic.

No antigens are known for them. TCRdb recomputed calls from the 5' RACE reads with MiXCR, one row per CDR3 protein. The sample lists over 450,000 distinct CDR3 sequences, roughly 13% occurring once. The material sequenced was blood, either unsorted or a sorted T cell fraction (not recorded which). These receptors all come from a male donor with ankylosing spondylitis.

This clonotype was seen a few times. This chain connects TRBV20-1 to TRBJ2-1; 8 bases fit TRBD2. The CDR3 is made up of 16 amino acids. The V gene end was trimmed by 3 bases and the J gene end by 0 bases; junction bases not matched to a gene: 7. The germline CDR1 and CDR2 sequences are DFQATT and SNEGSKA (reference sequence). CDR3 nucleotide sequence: TGCAGTGCTAGGGAAGCGGGGGCCAGCTCCTACAATGAGCAGTTCTTC. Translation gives CSAREAGASSYNEQFF.

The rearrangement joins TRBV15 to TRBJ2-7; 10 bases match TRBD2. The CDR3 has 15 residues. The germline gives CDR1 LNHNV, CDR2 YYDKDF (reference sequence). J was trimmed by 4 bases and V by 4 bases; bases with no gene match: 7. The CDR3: CATSIGSGRGYEQYF. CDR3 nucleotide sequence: TGTGCCACCAGCATAGGGAGCGGGAGGGGATACGAGCAGTACTTC. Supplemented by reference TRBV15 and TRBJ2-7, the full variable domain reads DAMVIQNPRYQVTQFGKPVTLSCSQTLNHNVMYWYQQKSSQAPKLLFHYYDKDFNNEADTPDNFQSRRPNTSFCFLDIRSPGLGDTAMYLCATSIGSGRGYEQYFGPGTRLTVT.

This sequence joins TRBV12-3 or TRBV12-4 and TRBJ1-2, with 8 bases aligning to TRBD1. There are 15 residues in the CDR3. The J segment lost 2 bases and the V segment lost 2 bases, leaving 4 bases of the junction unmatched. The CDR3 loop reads CASSLRQGNNYGYTF. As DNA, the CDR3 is TGTGCCAGCAGTTTACGACAGGGGAACAACTATGGCTACACCTTC.

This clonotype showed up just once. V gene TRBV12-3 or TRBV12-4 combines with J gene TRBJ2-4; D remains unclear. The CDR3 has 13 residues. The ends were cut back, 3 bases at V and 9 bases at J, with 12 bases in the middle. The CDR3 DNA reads TGTGCCAGCAGTTTGTTAAATTGGGGCATTCAGTACTTC. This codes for CASSLLNWGIQYF.

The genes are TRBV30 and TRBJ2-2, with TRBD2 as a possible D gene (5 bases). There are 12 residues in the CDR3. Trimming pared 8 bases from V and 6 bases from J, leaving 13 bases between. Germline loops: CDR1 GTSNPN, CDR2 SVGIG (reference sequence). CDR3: CARSRAAGELFF. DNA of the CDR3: TGTGCCCGGTCGAGGGCCGCCGGGGAGCTGTTTTTT.

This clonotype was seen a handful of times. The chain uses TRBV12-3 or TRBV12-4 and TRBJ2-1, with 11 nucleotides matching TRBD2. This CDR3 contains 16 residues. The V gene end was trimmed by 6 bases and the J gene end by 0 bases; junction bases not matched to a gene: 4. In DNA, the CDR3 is TGTGCCAGCAGGCTAGCGGGAGGTATCTCCTACAATGAGCAGTTCTTC. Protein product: CASRLAGGISYNEQFF.

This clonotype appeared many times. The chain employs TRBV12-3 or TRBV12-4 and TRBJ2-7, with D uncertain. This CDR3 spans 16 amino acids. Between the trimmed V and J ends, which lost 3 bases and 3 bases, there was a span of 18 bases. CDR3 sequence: CASSFFWAGKIYEQYF. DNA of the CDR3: TGTGCCAGCAGTTTCTTCTGGGCAGGCAAGATCTACGAGCAGTACTTC.

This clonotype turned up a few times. DNA for the CDR3: TGTGCCAGCAGTTCGCCCGGGACAGGGGACGGCAATGAGCAGTTCTTC. Its protein product is CASSSPGTGDGNEQFF. The rearrangement links TRBV27 to TRBJ2-1, with 10 bases fitting TRBD1. Unmatched junction bases numbered 9, after V lost 4 bases and J lost 6 bases. CDR1 and CDR2 from the germline V gene are MNHEY and SMNVEV (reference sequence). The CDR3 has 16 residues.

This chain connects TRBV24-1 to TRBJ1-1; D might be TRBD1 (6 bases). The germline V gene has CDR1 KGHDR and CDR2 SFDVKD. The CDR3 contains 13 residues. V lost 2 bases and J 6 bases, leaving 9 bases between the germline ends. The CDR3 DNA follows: TGTGCCACCAGTGATTCGTGGGGGCCTGAAGCTTTCTTT. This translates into CATSDSWGPEAFF.